These 11 T cell receptor beta chains were all obtained from the same sample, sequenced in a study of OX40 agonist ivuxolimab in advanced cancers. The data were produced by immunoSEQ multiplex PCR, yet TCRdb's version contains in-frame clones alone and is incomplete. The table includes about 98,000 clones, about 83% detected once. Sequenced material: CD4+ or CD8+ T cells sorted from blood, taken in a trial of the OX40 agonist ivuxolimab. The source is an adult with an advanced solid tumor such as melanoma, head and neck, liver or kidney cancer.

The DNA for the CDR3 is TGTGCCAGCAGCCCTCTGCCAGGGGAGTACACTGAAGCTTTCTTT. It encodes CASSPLPGEYTEAFF. This rearrangement joins TRBV7-2 to TRBJ1-1, with D maybe TRBD1 (6 bases). This CDR3 is built from 15 residues. Germline V lookup: CDR1 SGHTA, CDR2 FQGNSA. Between the trimmed V and J ends, which lost 5 bases and 3 bases, there was a span of 16 bases. Variable domain in full (rest from reference TRBV7-2 and TRBJ1-1): GAGVSQSPSNKVTEKGKDVELRCDPISGHTALYWYRQSLGQGLEFLIYFQGNSAPDKSGLPSDRFSAERTGGSVSTLTIQRTQQEDSAVYLCASSPLPGEYTEAFFGQGTRLTVV.

The V call is TRBV9, the J call TRBJ2-3; D remains ambiguous. Germline assignment: CDR1 SGDLS and CDR2 YYNGEE. The V gene lost 4 bases and the J gene lost 5 bases, with 8 bases spanning the gap. CDR3 length: 12 residues. CDR3 DNA: TGTGCCAGCAGCTTAGTGGAAGATACGCAGTATTTT. Residues: CASSLVEDTQYF.

The rearrangement joins TRBV5-6 to TRBJ2-4, with D perhaps TRBD1 (7 bases). Per the germline V gene, CDR1 is SGHDT and CDR2 is YYEEEE. V was shortened by 3 bases and J by 7 bases, with 14 bases between the two germline ends. The CDR3 covers 14 residues. The CDR3 DNA reads as TGTGCCAGCAGCTCTCGACAGGGAGGCAACATTCAGTACTTC. Protein: CASSSRQGGNIQYF.

The chain joins TRBV6-1 to TRBJ2-7; TRBD2 is a possible D gene (5 bases). V lost 4 bases and J lost 3, with 7 bases in between. CDR1 and CDR2 (germline): MNHNS, SASEGT. The CDR3 totals 12 residues. The CDR3 is CASSVRGYEQYF. CDR3 nucleotide sequence: TGTGCCAGCAGTGTCCGGGGCTACGAGCAGTACTTC.

V usage is TRBV7-8 and J usage is TRBJ1-5; 8 bases line up with TRBD1. The germline V gene has CDR1 SGHVS and CDR2 FQNEAQ. The CDR3 is made up of 15 amino acids. V lost 5 bases, J lost 3 bases, and 6 bases stayed unmatched. In nucleotides, the CDR3 is TGTGCCAGCAGCGTCCGGGACAGGCTCAATCAGCCCCAGCATTTT. Protein: CASSVRDRLNQPQHF.

The rearrangement joins TRBV12-2 to TRBJ2-4. TRBV12-2 is listed as a pseudogene. This CDR3 is 16 amino acids long. CDR3 in amino acids: CASRRGTQDAKNIQYF. The CDR3 DNA follows: TGTGCAAGTCGCCGCGGGACACAAGACGCCAAAAACATTCAGTACTTC.

V gene TRBV29-1 combines with J gene TRBJ1-3, with D unresolved. Germline loops: CDR1 SQVTM, CDR2 ANQGSEA. This CDR3 has 12 residues. Trimming took 4 bases from V and 0 from J, leaving 4 bases between them. CDR3 protein: CSVAPSGNTIYF. CDR3 nucleotides: TGCAGCGTTGCCCCCTCTGGAAACACCATATATTTT. The full variable domain, rest sourced from reference TRBV29-1 and TRBJ1-3, is SAVISQKPSRDICQRGTSLTIQCQVDSQVTMMFWYRQQPGQSLTLIATANQGSEATYESGFVIDKFPISRPNLTFSTLTVSNMSPEDSSIYLCSVAPSGNTIYFGEGSWLTVV.

V is TRBV10-3 and J is TRBJ2-2, with D uncertain. The germline V and J ends were trimmed by 7 bases and 1 base, with 10 bases remaining between them. CDR1 and CDR2 from the germline V gene are ENHRY and SYGVKD. The CDR3 has 14 amino acids. Here the CDR3 reads CAITAELNTGELFF. CDR3 DNA: TGTGCCATCACGGCCGAATTGAACACCGGGGAGCTGTTTTTT.

This chain connects TRBV9 to TRBJ2-7; D unclear. Germline V gives CDR1 SGDLS, CDR2 YYNGEE. Trimming took 1 base from V and 7 from J, leaving 15 bases between them. CDR3 length: 14 residues. Here the CDR3 reads CASSVNVGNREQYF. DNA of the CDR3: TGTGCCAGCAGCGTAAATGTTGGAAACCGGGAGCAGTACTTC.

This clone was observed a few times. The gene calls are TRBV7-3 and TRBJ1-1; the D gene is possibly TRBD1 (5 bases). V lost 1 base and J lost 7, with 13 bases in between. Germline V gives CDR1 SGHTA, CDR2 FQGTGA. The CDR3 consists of 14 residues. The CDR3 nucleotides read TGTGCCAGCAGCTTAAGGGGCAGGCCCCATGAAGCTTTCTTT. Translation gives CASSLRGRPHEAFF.

The chain couples TRBV5-6 to TRBJ1-4; D ambiguous. The V gene lost 4 bases and the J gene lost 0 bases, with 13 bases spanning the gap. Germline V gene sequence: CDR1 SGHDT, CDR2 YYEEEE. This CDR3 spans 16 amino acids. DNA of the CDR3: TGTGCCAGCAGCAGGATCGCTACCTCAACTAATGAAAAACTGTTTTTT. Translated, it gives CASSRIATSTNEKLFF.